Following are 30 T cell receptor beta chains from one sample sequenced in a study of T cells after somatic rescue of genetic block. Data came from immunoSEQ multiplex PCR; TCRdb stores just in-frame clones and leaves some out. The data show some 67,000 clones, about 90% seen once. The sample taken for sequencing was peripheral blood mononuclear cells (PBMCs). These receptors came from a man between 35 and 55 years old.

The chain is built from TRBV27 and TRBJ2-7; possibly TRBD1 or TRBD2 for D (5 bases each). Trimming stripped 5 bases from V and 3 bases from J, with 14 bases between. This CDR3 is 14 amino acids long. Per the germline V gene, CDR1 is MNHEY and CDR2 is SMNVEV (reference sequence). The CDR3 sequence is CASSRDGQFYEQYF. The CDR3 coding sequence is TGTGCCAGCAGTAGGGACGGGCAATTCTACGAGCAGTACTTC.

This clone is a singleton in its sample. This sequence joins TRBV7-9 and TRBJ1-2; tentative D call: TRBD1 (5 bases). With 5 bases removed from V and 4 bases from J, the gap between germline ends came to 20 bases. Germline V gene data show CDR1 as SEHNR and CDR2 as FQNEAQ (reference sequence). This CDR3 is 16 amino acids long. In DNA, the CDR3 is TGTGCCAGCAGCCAACTCCGGGACGGCGGACCCTATGGCTACACCTTC. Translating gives CASSQLRDGGPYGYTF.

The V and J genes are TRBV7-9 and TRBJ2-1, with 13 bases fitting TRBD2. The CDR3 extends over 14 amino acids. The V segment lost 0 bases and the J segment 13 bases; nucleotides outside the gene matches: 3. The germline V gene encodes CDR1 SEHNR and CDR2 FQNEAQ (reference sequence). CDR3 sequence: CASSLAGLAGPQFF. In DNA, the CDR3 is TGTGCCAGCAGCTTAGCGGGACTAGCGGGACCCCAGTTCTTC.

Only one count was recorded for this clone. CDR3 loop: CASSRTAGNTIYF. The CDR3 DNA reads as TGTGCCAGTAGTCGGACAGCTGGAAACACCATATATTTT. This sequence joins TRBV19 and TRBJ1-3; tentatively, D is TRBD1 (6 bases). The CDR3 is made up of 13 amino acids. Germline assignment: CDR1 LNHDA and CDR2 SQIVND (reference sequence). V was cut by 5 bases and J by 2 bases, with 7 bases left in between.

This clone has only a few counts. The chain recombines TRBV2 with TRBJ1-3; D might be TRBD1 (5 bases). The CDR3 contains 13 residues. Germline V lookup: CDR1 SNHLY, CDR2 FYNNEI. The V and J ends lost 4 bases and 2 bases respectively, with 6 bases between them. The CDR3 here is CASSGTTGNTIYF. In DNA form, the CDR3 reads TGTGCCAGCAGTGGGACAACTGGAAACACCATATATTTT.

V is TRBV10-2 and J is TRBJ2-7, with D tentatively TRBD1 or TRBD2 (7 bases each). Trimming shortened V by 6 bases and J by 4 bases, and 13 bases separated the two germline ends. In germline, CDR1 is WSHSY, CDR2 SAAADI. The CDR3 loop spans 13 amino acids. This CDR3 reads CASRGGGSYEQYF. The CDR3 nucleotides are TGCGCCAGCAGAGGGGGCGGGAGTTACGAGCAGTACTTC.

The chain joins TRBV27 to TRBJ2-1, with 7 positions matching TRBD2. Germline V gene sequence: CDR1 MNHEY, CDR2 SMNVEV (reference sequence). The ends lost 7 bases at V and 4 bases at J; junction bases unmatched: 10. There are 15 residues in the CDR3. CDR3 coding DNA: TGTGCCAGCACCGGCTGGGGGGGGAGATACAATGAGCAGTTCTTC. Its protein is CASTGWGGRYNEQFF.

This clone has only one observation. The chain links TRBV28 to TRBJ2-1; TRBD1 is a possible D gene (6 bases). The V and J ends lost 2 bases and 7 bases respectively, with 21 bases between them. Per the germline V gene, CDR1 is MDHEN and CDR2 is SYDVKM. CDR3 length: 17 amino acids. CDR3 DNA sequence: TGTGCCAGCAGTTTACTGAAGGGATTAGCTACAGGGAATGAGCAGTTCTTC. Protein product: CASSLLKGLATGNEQFF.

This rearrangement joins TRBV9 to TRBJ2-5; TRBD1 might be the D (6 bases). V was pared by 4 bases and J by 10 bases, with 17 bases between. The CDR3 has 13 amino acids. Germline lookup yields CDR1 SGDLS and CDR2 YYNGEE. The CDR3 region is CASSQATGPIQYF. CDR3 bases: TGTGCCAGCAGCCAAGCGACAGGCCCAATCCAGTACTTC.

The CDR3 region has the DNA TGTGCCAGCAGCTTGGCCGGGGTCAGCTCACCCCTCCACTTT. Protein product: CASSLAGVSSPLHF. V is TRBV5-5 and J is TRBJ1-6, with D unclear. Germline lookup yields CDR1 SGHKS and CDR2 YYEKEE (reference sequence). Trimming left V 0 bases short and J 10 bases short, with 11 bases between. This CDR3 spans 14 amino acids.

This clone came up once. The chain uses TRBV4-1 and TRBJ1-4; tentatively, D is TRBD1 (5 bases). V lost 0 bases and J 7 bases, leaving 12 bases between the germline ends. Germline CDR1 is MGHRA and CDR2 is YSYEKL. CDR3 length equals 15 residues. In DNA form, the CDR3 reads TGCGCCAGCAGCCAAGATCCGGGGACTGCTGAAAAACTGTTTTTT. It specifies CASSQDPGTAEKLFF.

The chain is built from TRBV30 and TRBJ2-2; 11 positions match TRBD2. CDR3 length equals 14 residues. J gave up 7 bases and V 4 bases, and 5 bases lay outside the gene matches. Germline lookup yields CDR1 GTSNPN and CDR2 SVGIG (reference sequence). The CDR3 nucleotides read TGTGCCTGGAATCTAGCGGGGGGTGACGGGGAGCTGTTTTTT. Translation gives CAWNLAGGDGELFF.

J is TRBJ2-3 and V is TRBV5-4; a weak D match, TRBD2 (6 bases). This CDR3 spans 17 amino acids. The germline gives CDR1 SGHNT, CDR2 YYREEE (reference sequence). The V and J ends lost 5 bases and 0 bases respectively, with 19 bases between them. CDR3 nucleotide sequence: TGTGCCAGCAGGGCTCCGGGTAGCGGCCCGAGCACAGATACGCAGTATTTT. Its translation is CASRAPGSGPSTDTQYF.

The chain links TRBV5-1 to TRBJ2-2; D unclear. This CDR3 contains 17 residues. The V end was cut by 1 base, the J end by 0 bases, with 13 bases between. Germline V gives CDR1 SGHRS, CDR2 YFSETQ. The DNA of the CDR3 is TGCGCCAGCAGCTTGTATACGGGCACCACGAACACCGGGGAGCTGTTTTTT. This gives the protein CASSLYTGTTNTGELFF.

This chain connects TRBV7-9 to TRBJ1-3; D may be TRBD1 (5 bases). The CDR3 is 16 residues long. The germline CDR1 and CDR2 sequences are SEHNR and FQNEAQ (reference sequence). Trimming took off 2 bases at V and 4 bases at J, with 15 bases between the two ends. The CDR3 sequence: CASSLNPGGGGNTIYF. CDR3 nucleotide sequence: TGTGCCAGCAGCTTAAACCCCGGTGGGGGAGGAAACACCATATATTTT.

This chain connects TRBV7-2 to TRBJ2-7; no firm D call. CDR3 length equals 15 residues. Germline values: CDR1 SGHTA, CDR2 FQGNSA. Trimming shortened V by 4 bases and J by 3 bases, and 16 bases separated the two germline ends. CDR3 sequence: CASSSYFGQYYEQYF. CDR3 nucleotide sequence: TGTGCCAGCAGCTCATACTTTGGCCAATACTACGAGCAGTACTTC.

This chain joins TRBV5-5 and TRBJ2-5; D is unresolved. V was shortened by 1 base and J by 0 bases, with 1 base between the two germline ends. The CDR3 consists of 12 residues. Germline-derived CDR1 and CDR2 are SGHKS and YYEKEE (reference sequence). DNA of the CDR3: TGTGCCAGCAGCTTGTACCAAGAGACCCAGTACTTC. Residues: CASSLYQETQYF.

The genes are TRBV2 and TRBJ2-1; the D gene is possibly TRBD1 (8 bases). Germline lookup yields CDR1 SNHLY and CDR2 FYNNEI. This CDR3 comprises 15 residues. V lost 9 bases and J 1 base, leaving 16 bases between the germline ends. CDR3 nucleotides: TGTGCCAGTGCAGCGGGACAGGCATCCTACAATGAGCAGTTCTTC. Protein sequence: CASAAGQASYNEQFF. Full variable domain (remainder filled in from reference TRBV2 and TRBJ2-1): EPEVTQTPSHQVTQMGQEVILRCVPISNHLYFYWYRQILGQKVEFLVSFYNNEISEKSEIFDDQFSVERPDGSNFTLKIRSTKLEDSAMYFCASAAGQASYNEQFFGPGTRLTVL.

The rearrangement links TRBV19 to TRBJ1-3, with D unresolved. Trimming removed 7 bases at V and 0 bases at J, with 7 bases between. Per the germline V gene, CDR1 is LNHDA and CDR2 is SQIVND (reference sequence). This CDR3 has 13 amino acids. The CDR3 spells CASTVFSGNTIYF. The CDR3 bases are TGTGCCAGTACGGTATTCTCTGGAAACACCATATATTTT.

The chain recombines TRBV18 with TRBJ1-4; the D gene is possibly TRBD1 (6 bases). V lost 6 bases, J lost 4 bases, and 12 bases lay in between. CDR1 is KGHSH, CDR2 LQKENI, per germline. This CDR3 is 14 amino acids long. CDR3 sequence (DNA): TGTGCCAGCTCCCGAGGACAGCTTAATGAAAAACTGTTTTTT. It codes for CASSRGQLNEKLFF.

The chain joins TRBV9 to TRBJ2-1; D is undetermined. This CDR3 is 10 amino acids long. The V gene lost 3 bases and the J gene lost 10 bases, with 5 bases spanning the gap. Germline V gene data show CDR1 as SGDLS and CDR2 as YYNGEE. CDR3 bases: TGTGCCAGCAGCGGACTCGAGCAGTTCTTC. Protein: CASSGLEQFF.

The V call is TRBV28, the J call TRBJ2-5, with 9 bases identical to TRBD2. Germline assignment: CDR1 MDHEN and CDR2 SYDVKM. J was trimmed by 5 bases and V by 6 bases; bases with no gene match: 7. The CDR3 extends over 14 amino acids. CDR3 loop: CASRGAGGVETQYF. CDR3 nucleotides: TGTGCCAGCAGAGGAGCGGGGGGAGTGGAGACCCAGTACTTC.

CDR3 in amino acids: CASSLRARPSSYNEQFF. The CDR3 nucleotides read TGCGCCAGCAGTCTCCGAGCTAGGCCCAGCTCCTACAATGAGCAGTTCTTC. The rearrangement links TRBV10-1 to TRBJ2-1; D remains ambiguous. The CDR3 has 17 amino acids. V lost 5 bases and J 0 bases, leaving 17 bases between the germline ends. From germline, CDR1 is WNHNN and CDR2 SYGVQD (reference sequence).

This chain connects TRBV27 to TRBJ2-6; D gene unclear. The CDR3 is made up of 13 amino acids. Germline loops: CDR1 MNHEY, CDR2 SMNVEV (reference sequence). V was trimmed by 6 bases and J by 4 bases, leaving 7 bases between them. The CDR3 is CASSHHGANVLTF. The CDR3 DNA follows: TGTGCCAGCAGCCACCACGGGGCCAACGTCCTGACTTTC.

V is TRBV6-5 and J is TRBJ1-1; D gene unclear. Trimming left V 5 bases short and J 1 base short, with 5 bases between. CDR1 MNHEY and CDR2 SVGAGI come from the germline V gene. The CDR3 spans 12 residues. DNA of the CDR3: TGTGCCAGCAGTGGATGGAACACTGAAGCTTTCTTT. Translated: CASSGWNTEAFF.

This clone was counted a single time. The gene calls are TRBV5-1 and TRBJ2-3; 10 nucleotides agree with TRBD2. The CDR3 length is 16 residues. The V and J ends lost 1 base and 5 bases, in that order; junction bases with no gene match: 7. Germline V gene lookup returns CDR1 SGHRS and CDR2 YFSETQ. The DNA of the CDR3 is TGCGCCAGCAGCTTGTTCAGCGGGGGGGCCCAAGATACGCAGTATTTT. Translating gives CASSLFSGGAQDTQYF.

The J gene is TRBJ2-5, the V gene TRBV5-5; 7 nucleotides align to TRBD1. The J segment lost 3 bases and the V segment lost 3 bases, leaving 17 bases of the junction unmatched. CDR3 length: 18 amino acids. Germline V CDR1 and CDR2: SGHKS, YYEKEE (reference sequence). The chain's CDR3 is CASSSGSLRQGLKETQYF. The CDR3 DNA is TGTGCCAGCAGCTCGGGGAGCCTCCGACAGGGATTAAAAGAGACCCAGTACTTC. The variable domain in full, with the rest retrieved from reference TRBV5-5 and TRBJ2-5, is DAGVTQSPTHLIKTRGQQVTLRCSPISGHKSVSWYQQVLGQGPQFIFQYYEKEERGRGNFPDRFSARQFPNYSSELNVNALLLGDSALYLCASSSGSLRQGLKETQYFGPGTRLLVL.

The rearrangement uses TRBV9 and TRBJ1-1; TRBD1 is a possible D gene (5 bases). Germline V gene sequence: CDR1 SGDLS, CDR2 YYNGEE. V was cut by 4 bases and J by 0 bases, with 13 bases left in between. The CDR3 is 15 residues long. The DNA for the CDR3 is TGTGCCAGCAGCCCTAAGGTGACAGTGAACACTGAAGCTTTCTTT. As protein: CASSPKVTVNTEAFF.

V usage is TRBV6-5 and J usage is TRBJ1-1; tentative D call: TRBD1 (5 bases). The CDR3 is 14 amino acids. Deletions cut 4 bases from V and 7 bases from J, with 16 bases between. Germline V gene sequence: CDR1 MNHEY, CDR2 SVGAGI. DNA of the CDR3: TGTGCCAGCAGTTCCCCAGGGAGGGGAGTTGAAGCTTTCTTT. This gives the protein CASSSPGRGVEAFF.

The chain's CDR3 is CASTERGARRRFGGYTF. The CDR3 bases are TGTGCCAGTACCGAAAGGGGGGCCAGACGCCGCTTCGGTGGCTACACCTTC. This chain links TRBV19 with TRBJ1-2; TRBD1 might be the D (6 bases). CDR3 size: 17 residues. Trimming left V 7 bases short and J 7 bases short, with 28 bases between. Germline CDR1 LNHDA, CDR2 SQIVND (reference sequence).